This TCR beta chain originates from a study of T cells in Graves' hyperthyroidism and ophthalmopathy. The overall study: Peripheral blood was secured at the point of initial diagnosis, before any treatment. Whole-study results and caveats: From stable hyperthyroidism, ophthalmopathy was separated by a 13 V-J model.

Amplification yielded TCR beta CDR3 regions, with RNA transcripts as the source. Carried out on the TCR CDR3, a first-round RT-PCR used the HTBI primer set. Each CDR3 protein gets one entry after TCRdb re-called the multiplex PCR reads with MiXCR. The table shows about 350,000 distinct CDR3 sequences, with about 15% occurring only once. Germline V CDR1 and CDR2: LNHDA, SQIVND (reference sequence). The V and J ends lost 7 bases and 6 bases respectively, with 4 bases between them. CDR3 length: 10 residues. This clonotype was seen ten or more times. Its antigen remains unidentified. Patients between 18 and 65 years old had hyperthyroidism, newly diagnosed and lasting under 2 months.

The material sequenced was blood. The chain links TRBV19 to TRBJ2-1; unclear D gene. This sequence was found in a woman in her thirties with Graves' hyperthyroidism. The CDR3 DNA is TGTGCCAGTAAGGTCAATGAGCAGTTCTTC. Protein: CASKVNEQFF.